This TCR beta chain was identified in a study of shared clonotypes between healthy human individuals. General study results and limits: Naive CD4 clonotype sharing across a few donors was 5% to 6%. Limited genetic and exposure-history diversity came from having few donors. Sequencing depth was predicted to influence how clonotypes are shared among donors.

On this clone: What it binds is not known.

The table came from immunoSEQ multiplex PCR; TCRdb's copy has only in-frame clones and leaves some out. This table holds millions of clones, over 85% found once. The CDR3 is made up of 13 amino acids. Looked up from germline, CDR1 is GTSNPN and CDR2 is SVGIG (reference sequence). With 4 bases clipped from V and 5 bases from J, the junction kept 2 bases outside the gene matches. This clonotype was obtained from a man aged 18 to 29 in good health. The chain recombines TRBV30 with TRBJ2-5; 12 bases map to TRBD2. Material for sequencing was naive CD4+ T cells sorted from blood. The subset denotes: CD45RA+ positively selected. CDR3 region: CAWTLAGGETQYF. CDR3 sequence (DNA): TGTGCCTGGACACTAGCGGGGGGTGAGACCCAGTACTTC.